This TCR beta chain is from a study of blood T cell repertoires in COVID-19. The assay was immunoSEQ multiplex PCR, and TCRdb's table has in-frame clones only and misses some. The table includes fewer than 300,000 clones, approximately 87% detected once. This receptor was obtained from a woman aged 25 to 45 with COVID-19, enrolled during active disease. The sample comprised peripheral blood.

The chain's CDR3 is CASSLSAGGATNEKLFF. As DNA, the CDR3 is TGTGCCAGCAGCTTATCGGCAGGGGGCGCAACTAATGAAAAACTGTTTTTT. The chain combines TRBV7-2 with TRBJ1-4, with 8 positions matching TRBD1. Germline assignment: CDR1 SGHTA and CDR2 FQGNSA. CDR3 length: 17 amino acids. V gave up 2 bases and J gave up 0 bases; unmatched junction bases: 5. The variable domain in full, with the rest retrieved from reference TRBV7-2 and TRBJ1-4, is GAGVSQSPSNKVTEKGKDVELRCDPISGHTALYWYRQSLGQGLEFLIYFQGNSAPDKSGLPSDRFSAERTGGSVSTLTIQRTQQEDSAVYLCASSLSAGGATNEKLFFGSGTQLSVL.